These 25 T cell receptor beta chains were all obtained from the same sample, sequenced in a study of blood T cell repertoires in COVID-19. Produced via immunoSEQ multiplex PCR; TCRdb's table is partial and in-frame only. The repertoire includes approximately 280,000 clones, 85% of them detected once, and around 2.5% sits in the top ten. The specimen sequenced was PBMCs or T cells enriched from blood (not recorded which). The receptors derive from a woman between 50 and 59 years old who had recovered from COVID-19.

The V and J genes are TRBV12-3 or TRBV12-4 and TRBJ2-5; D not resolved. This CDR3 comprises 11 residues. V lost 6 bases and J 7 bases, leaving 9 bases between the germline ends. CDR3 loop: CASSNRVTQYF. The CDR3, as DNA: TGTGCCAGCAGCAACCGGGTGACCCAGTACTTC.

The genes are TRBV4-3 and TRBJ2-7, with D possibly matching TRBD2 (6 bases). The V end lost 1 base, the J end lost 4 bases, and 8 bases lay between the germline ends. CDR1 and CDR2 (germline): LGHNA, YSLEER. The CDR3 is made up of 13 amino acids. This CDR3 is CASSQAAGYEQYF. CDR3 in DNA: TGCGCCAGCAGCCAAGCCGCGGGATACGAGCAGTACTTC.

V and J are TRBV18 and TRBJ1-1, with D perhaps TRBD1 (6 bases). V dropped 3 bases and J dropped 4 bases, with 15 bases sitting between them. Germline values: CDR1 KGHSH, CDR2 LQKENI. CDR3 length: 15 residues. The CDR3: CASSPGQQGITEAFF. Written as DNA, the CDR3 is TGTGCCAGCTCACCTGGCCAACAGGGTATCACTGAAGCTTTCTTT.

This clone has a single count. The J gene is TRBJ2-7, the V gene TRBV6-7, with 10 bases fitting TRBD2. TRBV6-7 is flagged as an ORF with uncertain function. Unmatched junction bases numbered 6, after V lost 8 bases and J lost 5 bases. The CDR3 contains 13 residues. CDR3: CASLLAGFNEQYF. The CDR3 DNA reads TGTGCCAGCTTACTAGCGGGATTTAACGAGCAGTACTTC.

The chain links TRBV7-8 to TRBJ1-1; D is undetermined. The V and J ends lost 2 bases and 1 base respectively, with 8 bases between them. The V gene's germline CDR1 is SGHVS and CDR2 FQNEAQ. The CDR3 contains 14 residues. The CDR3 nucleotides are TGTGCCAGCAGCTTATACACCGCGAACACTGAAGCTTTCTTT. As protein: CASSLYTANTEAFF.

This chain connects TRBV9 to TRBJ1-4, with TRBD1 matching over 7 bases. Trimming cost V 3 bases and J 3 bases; bases outside gene matches: 5. This CDR3 is 15 amino acids long. In germline, CDR1 is SGDLS, CDR2 YYNGEE. The chain's CDR3 is CASSANRGPNEKLFF. As DNA, the CDR3 is TGTGCCAGCAGCGCGAACAGGGGACCTAATGAAAAACTGTTTTTT. The full variable domain, in which reference TRBV9 and TRBJ1-4 provide the parts outside the CDR3, is DSGVTQTPKHLITATGQRVTLRCSPRSGDLSVYWYQQSLDQGLQFLIQYYNGEERAKGNILERFSAQQFPDLHSELNLSSLELGDSALYFCASSANRGPNEKLFFGSGTQLSVL.

The rearrangement joins TRBV7-2 to TRBJ1-5; the D is unclear. Trimming pared 1 base from V and 3 bases from J, leaving 7 bases between. CDR3 length: 14 amino acids. Germline V gene data show CDR1 as SGHTA and CDR2 as FQGNSA. The CDR3, as DNA: TGTGCCAGCAGCTTAGGACTGAACAATCAGCCCCAGCATTTT. This gives the protein CASSLGLNNQPQHF.

This chain uses TRBV12-3 or TRBV12-4 with TRBJ1-2; the D gene is possibly TRBD1 (5 bases). The CDR3 runs to 13 residues. Deletions cut 5 bases from V and 7 bases from J, with 14 bases between. The CDR3 spells CASSAPGYGGYTF. CDR3 bases: TGTGCCAGCAGTGCGCCAGGGTACGGTGGCTACACCTTC.

The CDR3 is CASSLGGGSGGNQPQHF. The CDR3 coding sequence is TGCGCCAGCAGCTTGGGGGGCGGGTCAGGGGGCAATCAGCCCCAGCATTTT. The rearrangement links TRBV5-1 to TRBJ1-5; perhaps TRBD1 as D (6 bases). Germline V gene sequence: CDR1 SGHRS, CDR2 YFSETQ. The CDR3 spans 17 residues. V lost 0 bases and J 2 bases, leaving 15 bases between the germline ends.

V usage is TRBV5-1 and J usage is TRBJ1-4; D is possibly TRBD1 (5 bases). The CDR3 is 16 amino acids. Trimming took 2 bases from V and 5 from J, leaving 16 bases between them. The germline gives CDR1 SGHRS, CDR2 YFSETQ. The CDR3, as DNA: TGCGCCAGCAGCTTTTTACAGGTCGGGGGAAATGAAAAACTGTTTTTT. Protein sequence: CASSFLQVGGNEKLFF.

The genes are TRBV27 and TRBJ1-1, with D perhaps TRBD1 (5 bases). The ends were cut back, 5 bases at V and 6 bases at J, with 25 bases in the middle. Germline V lookup: CDR1 MNHEY, CDR2 SMNVEV (reference sequence). The CDR3 totals 17 residues. The CDR3: CASSPHGGLKSGAEAFF. CDR3 coding DNA: TGTGCCAGCAGTCCTCACGGGGGATTAAAGTCGGGCGCTGAAGCTTTCTTT.

J is TRBJ2-7 and V is TRBV11-2, with 14 positions matching TRBD2. This CDR3 spans 17 amino acids. V lost 5 bases, J lost 2 bases, and 8 bases stayed unmatched. Germline V lookup: CDR1 SGHAT, CDR2 FQNNGV. The CDR3 loop is CASSLQGLAGAAYEQYF. CDR3 coding DNA: TGTGCCAGCAGCCTCCAGGGACTAGCGGGAGCGGCCTACGAGCAGTACTTC. Full variable domain (outside the CDR3, taken from reference TRBV11-2 and TRBJ2-7): EAGVAQSPRYKIIEKRQSVAFWCNPISGHATLYWYQQILGQGPKLLIQFQNNGVVDDSQLPKDRFSAERLKGVDSTLKIQPAKLEDSAVYLCASSLQGLAGAAYEQYFGPGTRLTVT.

The genes are TRBV19 and TRBJ2-2; 8 bases match TRBD2. V shed 3 bases and J 3 bases; nucleotides not matched to a gene: 3. The CDR3 length is 15 residues. Germline V lookup: CDR1 LNHDA, CDR2 SQIVND (reference sequence). The CDR3 DNA sequence: TGTGCCAGTAGTATGGGGACTAGACACACCGGGGAGCTGTTTTTT. This sequence encodes CASSMGTRHTGELFF.

The chain recombines TRBV18 with TRBJ2-2; TRBD1 agrees at 7 bases. In germline, CDR1 is KGHSH, CDR2 LQKENI. CDR3 size: 15 residues. V shed 3 bases and J 4 bases; nucleotides not matched to a gene: 5. CDR3 in amino acids: CASSPDRVITGELFF. CDR3 nucleotide sequence: TGTGCCAGCTCACCTGACAGGGTTATCACCGGGGAGCTGTTTTTT.

The chain uses TRBV15 and TRBJ2-3, with TRBD2 as a possible D gene (6 bases). The CDR3 is 16 residues long. Trimming shortened V by 0 bases and J by 3 bases, and 13 bases separated the two germline ends. CDR1 is LNHNV, CDR2 YYDKDF, per germline (reference sequence). DNA of the CDR3: TGTGCCACCAGCAGAGATAGGGACCGGGGGACAGATACGCAGTATTTT. Translated: CATSRDRDRGTDTQYF.

J is TRBJ1-1 and V is TRBV6-5; D gene unclear. CDR3 length: 15 residues. V shed 6 bases and J shed 0 bases, with 14 bases lying between them. Per the germline V gene, CDR1 is MNHEY and CDR2 is SVGAGI. The CDR3 bases are TGTGCCAGCAGCCCCACTTACGTCGTGAACACTGAAGCTTTCTTT. The encoded protein is CASSPTYVVNTEAFF.

The V call is TRBV5-1, the J call TRBJ1-1, with TRBD1 as a possible D gene (6 bases). The CDR3 has 17 residues. Germline V gene lookup returns CDR1 SGHRS and CDR2 YFSETQ. The ends were cut back, 3 bases at V and 0 bases at J, with 18 bases in the middle. The CDR3 region is CASSSMGASRLNTEAFF. DNA for the CDR3: TGCGCCAGCAGCTCAATGGGGGCTTCAAGGCTGAACACTGAAGCTTTCTTT.

The chain's CDR3 is CASSPKQGLINTQYF. CDR3 DNA: TGTGCCAGCTCACCGAAACAGGGGCTGATAAATACGCAGTATTTT. The chain joins TRBV18 to TRBJ2-3, with 7 bases identical to TRBD1. The V gene end was trimmed by 3 bases and the J gene end by 7 bases; junction bases not matched to a gene: 10. Germline V lookup: CDR1 KGHSH, CDR2 LQKENI. The CDR3 is made up of 15 amino acids.

V is TRBV5-5 and J is TRBJ2-1, with 12 bases identical to TRBD2. CDR3 length equals 16 residues. Germline-derived CDR1 and CDR2 are SGHKS and YYEKEE (reference sequence). J was trimmed by 3 bases and V by 4 bases; bases with no gene match: 5. The CDR3 region has the DNA TGTGCCAGCAGCCCTGGACTAGCGGGAAACTACAATGAGCAGTTCTTC. This codes for CASSPGLAGNYNEQFF.

V is TRBV7-9 and J is TRBJ2-1; 9 bases are shared with TRBD1. This CDR3 comprises 15 residues. The junction had 9 bases not matched to a gene; V was cut back by 5 bases and J by 7 bases. CDR1 and CDR2 (germline): SEHNR, FQNEAQ (reference sequence). In DNA, the CDR3 is TGTGCCAGCAGCGTGCGGACAGGGGAGAGGAATGAGCAGTTCTTC. This translates into CASSVRTGERNEQFF.

The V call is TRBV15, the J call TRBJ1-6, with 8 bases that match TRBD1. Trimming took 4 bases from V and 3 from J; bases not matched to a gene: 2. This CDR3 spans 15 amino acids. Germline CDR1 and CDR2: LNHNV and YYDKDF (reference sequence). Here the CDR3 reads CATSKDRGYNSPLHF. CDR3 coding DNA: TGTGCCACCAGCAAAGACAGGGGCTATAATTCACCCCTCCACTTT.

The rearrangement joins TRBV3-1 (or the pseudogene TRBV3-2) to TRBJ2-1, with D possibly matching TRBD2 (5 bases). The CDR3 spans 14 residues. With 0 bases removed from V and 10 bases from J, the gap between germline ends came to 13 bases. In germline, CDR1 is LGHDT, CDR2 YNNKEL (reference sequence). The CDR3 loop is CASSQEVGVTEQFF. In nucleotides, the CDR3 is TGTGCCAGCAGCCAAGAAGTGGGAGTCACGGAGCAGTTCTTC.

The gene calls are TRBV28 and TRBJ1-4, with TRBD1 matching 7 bases. This CDR3 has 15 amino acids. After removal of 9 bases from V and 4 bases from J, the junction contained 11 bases not matched to a gene. Germline V CDR1 and CDR2: MDHEN, SYDVKM. This chain's CDR3 is CASFRGGSLNEKLFF. CDR3 coding DNA: TGTGCCAGTTTTCGAGGGGGCAGCCTTAATGAAAAACTGTTTTTT.

This chain uses TRBV3-1 (or the pseudogene TRBV3-2) with TRBJ1-6; D ambiguous. V gave up 3 bases and J gave up 6 bases, with 9 bases separating them. CDR1 and CDR2 (germline): LGHDT, YNNKEL (reference sequence). CDR3 length equals 14 residues. The CDR3 DNA sequence: TGTGCCAGCAGCCATGCCCCCGGTAATTCACCCCTCCACTTT. Its translation is CASSHAPGNSPLHF.

V is TRBV7-2 and J is TRBJ1-6; maybe TRBD1 (5 bases). V dropped 2 bases and J dropped 7 bases, with 9 bases sitting between them. Germline V CDR1 and CDR2: SGHTA, FQGNSA. This CDR3 spans 14 amino acids. CDR3 sequence reads: CASSLQTANSPLHF. The DNA of the CDR3 is TGTGCCAGCAGCTTACAGACAGCGAATTCACCCCTCCACTTT.